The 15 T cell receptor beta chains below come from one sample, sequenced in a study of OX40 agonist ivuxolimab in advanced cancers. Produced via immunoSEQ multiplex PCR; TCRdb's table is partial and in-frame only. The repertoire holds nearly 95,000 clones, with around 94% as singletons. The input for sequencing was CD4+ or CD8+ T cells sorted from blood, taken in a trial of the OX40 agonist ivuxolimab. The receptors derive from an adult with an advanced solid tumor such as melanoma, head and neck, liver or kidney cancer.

The CDR3 here is CASSGGPYSNQPQHF. Here the CDR3 DNA reads TGTGCCAGCTCTGGGGGGCCCTATAGCAATCAGCCCCAGCATTTT. The chain recombines TRBV7-2 with TRBJ1-5; weak D call: TRBD1 (6 bases). CDR3 length: 15 residues. Trimming pared 8 bases from V and 0 bases from J, leaving 14 bases between. CDR1 SGHTA and CDR2 FQGNSA come from the germline V gene. Supplemented by reference TRBV7-2 and TRBJ1-5, the full variable domain reads GAGVSQSPSNKVTEKGKDVELRCDPISGHTALYWYRQSLGQGLEFLIYFQGNSAPDKSGLPSDRFSAERTGGSVSTLTIQRTQQEDSAVYLCASSGGPYSNQPQHFGDGTRLSIL.

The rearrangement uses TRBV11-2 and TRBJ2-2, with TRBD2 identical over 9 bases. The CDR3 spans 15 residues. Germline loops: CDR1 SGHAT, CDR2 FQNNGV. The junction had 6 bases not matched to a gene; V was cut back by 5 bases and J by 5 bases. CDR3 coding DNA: TGTGCCAGCAGCCTGCCTAGCGGGGTAACCGGGGAGCTGTTTTTT. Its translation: CASSLPSGVTGELFF.

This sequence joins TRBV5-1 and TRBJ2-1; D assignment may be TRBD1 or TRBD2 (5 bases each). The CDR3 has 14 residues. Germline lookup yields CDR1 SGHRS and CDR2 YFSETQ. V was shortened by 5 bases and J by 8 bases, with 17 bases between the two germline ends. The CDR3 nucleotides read TGCGCCAGCAGGGGTCAGACACGGGGCGATGAGCAGTTCTTC. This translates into CASRGQTRGDEQFF.

Here the CDR3 reads CASSLLGSPGKLFF. The CDR3 region has the DNA TGTGCCAGCAGTTTATTGGGGTCCCCGGGAAAACTGTTTTTT. The V call is TRBV28, the J call TRBJ1-4, with no clear D. Germline values: CDR1 MDHEN, CDR2 SYDVKM. The CDR3 is 14 amino acids. Between the trimmed V and J ends, which lost 1 base and 10 bases, there was a span of 13 bases.

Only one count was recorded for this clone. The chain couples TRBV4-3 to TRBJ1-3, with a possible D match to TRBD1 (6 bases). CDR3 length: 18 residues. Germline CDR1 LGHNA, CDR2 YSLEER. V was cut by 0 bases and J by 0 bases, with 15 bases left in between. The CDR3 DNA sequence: TGCGCCAGCAGCCAAGATCCCCCCGGGACAAGCTCTGGAAACACCATATATTTT. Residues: CASSQDPPGTSSGNTIYF.

CDR3 region: CASSYATGTGGETQYF. CDR3 DNA sequence: TGTGCCAGCAGTTACGCCACCGGGACAGGCGGCGAGACCCAGTACTTC. The V gene is TRBV6-5, the J gene TRBJ2-5; TRBD1 matches at 8 bases. Unmatched junction bases numbered 10, after V lost 2 bases and J lost 5 bases. The CDR3 has 16 residues. Germline lookup yields CDR1 MNHEY and CDR2 SVGAGI.

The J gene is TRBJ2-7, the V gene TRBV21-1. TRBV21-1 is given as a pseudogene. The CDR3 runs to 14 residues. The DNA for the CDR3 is TGTGCCAGCAGCAAACGGGACGGATCCTACGAGCAGTACTTC. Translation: CASSKRDGSYEQYF.

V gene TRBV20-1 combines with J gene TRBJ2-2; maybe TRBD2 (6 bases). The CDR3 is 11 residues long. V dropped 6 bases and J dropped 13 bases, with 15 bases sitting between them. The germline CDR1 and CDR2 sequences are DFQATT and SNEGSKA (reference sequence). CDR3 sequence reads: CSAPGGGGLFF. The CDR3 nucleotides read TGCAGTGCCCCTGGGGGAGGTGGGCTGTTTTTT.

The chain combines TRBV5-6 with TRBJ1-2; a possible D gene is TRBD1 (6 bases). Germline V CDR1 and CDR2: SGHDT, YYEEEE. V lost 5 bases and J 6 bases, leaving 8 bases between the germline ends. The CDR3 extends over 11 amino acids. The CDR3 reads CASSRDNGYTF. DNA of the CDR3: TGTGCCAGCAGTCGGGACAATGGCTACACCTTC. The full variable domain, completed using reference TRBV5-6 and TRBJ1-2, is DAGVTQSPTHLIKTRGQQVTLRCSPKSGHDTVSWYQQALGQGPQFIFQYYEEEERQRGNFPDRFSGHQFPNYSSELNVNALLLGDSALYLCASSRDNGYTFGSGTRLTVV.

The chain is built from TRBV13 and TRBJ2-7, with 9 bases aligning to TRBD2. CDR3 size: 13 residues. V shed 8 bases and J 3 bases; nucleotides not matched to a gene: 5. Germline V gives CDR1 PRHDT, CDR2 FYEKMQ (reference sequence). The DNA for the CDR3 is TGTGCCAGCGGTGAGCGGGGGGTCTACGAGCAGTACTTC. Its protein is CASGERGVYEQYF.

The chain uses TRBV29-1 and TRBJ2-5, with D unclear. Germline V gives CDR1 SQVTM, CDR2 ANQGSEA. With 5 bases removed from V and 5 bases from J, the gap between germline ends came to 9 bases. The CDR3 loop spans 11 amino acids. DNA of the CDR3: TGCAGCGTTCGAGTAGGGGAGACCCAGTACTTC. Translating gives CSVRVGETQYF.

CDR3 loop: CASSVGGGIGDTQYF. The CDR3 bases are TGTGCCAGCAGCGTAGGGGGTGGTATTGGGGATACGCAGTATTTT. This chain uses TRBV9 with TRBJ2-3; D remains ambiguous. This CDR3 has 15 residues. Trimming stripped 0 bases from V and 6 bases from J, with 14 bases between. Germline V gene data show CDR1 as SGDLS and CDR2 as YYNGEE. Complete variable domain (other parts from reference TRBV9 and TRBJ2-3): DSGVTQTPKHLITATGQRVTLRCSPRSGDLSVYWYQQSLDQGLQFLIQYYNGEERAKGNILERFSAQQFPDLHSELNLSSLELGDSALYFCASSVGGGIGDTQYFGPGTRLTVL.

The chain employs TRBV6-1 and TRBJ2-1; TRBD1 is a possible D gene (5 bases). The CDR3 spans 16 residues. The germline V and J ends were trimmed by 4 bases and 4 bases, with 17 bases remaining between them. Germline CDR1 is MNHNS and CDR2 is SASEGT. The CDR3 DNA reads TGTGCCAGCAGTGCTCCGTGGACAAGGATTTACAATGAGCAGTTCTTC. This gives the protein CASSAPWTRIYNEQFF.

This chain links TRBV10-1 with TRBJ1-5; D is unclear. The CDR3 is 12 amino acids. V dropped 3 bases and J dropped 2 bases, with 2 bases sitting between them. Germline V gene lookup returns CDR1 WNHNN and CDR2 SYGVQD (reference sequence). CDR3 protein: CASSDGNQPQHF. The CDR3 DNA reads TGCGCCAGCAGTGACGGCAATCAGCCCCAGCATTTT.

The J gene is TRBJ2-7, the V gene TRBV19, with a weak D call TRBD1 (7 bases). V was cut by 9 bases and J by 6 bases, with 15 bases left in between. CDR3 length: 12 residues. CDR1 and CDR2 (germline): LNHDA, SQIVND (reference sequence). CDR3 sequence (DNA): TGTGCCAGCCGACAGGGAGCGGGCGAGCAGTACTTC. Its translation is CASRQGAGEQYF.